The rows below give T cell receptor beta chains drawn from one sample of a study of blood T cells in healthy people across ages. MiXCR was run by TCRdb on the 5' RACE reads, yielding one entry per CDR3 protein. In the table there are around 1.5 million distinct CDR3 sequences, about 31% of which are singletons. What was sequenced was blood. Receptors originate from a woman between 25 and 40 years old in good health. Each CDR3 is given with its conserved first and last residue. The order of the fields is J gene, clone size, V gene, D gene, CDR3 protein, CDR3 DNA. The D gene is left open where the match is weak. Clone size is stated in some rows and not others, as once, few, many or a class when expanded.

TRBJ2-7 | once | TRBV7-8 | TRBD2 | CASSLGLSSGTRRGNEQYF | TGTGCCAGCAGCTTAGGGCTATCGAGTGGGACTAGGAGGGGCAATGAGCAGTACTTC
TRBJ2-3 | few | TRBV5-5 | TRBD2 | CASSRRGLALRDTDTQYF | TGCGCCAGCAGCCGTAGGGGACTAGCACTTAGAGACACAGATACGCAGTATTTT
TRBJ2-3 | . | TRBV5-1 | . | CASSLESTTDTQYF | TGCGCCAGCAGCTTGGAGTCTACCACAGATACGCAGTATTTT
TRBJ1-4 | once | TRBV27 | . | CASSRSQGVTNSEKLFF | TGTGCCAGCAGTAGGTCGCAAGGGGTGACTAATTCTGAAAAACTGTTTTTT
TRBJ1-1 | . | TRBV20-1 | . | CSAWERVGNTEAFF | TGCAGTGCCTGGGAGAGGGTAGGAAACACTGAAGCTTTCTTT
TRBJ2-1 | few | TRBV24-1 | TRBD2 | CATGTSGTYNEQFF | TGTGCCACCGGGACTAGCGGTACCTACAATGAGCAGTTCTTC
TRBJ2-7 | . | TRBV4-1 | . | CASSLGAPSSYEQYF | TGCGCCAGCAGCCTAGGGGCCCCGAGCTCCTACGAGCAGTACTTC
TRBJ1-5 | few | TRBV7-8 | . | CASSLPSRGSSPQHF | TGTGCCAGCAGCTTACCTTCCCGGGGATCCTCTCCCCAGCATTTT
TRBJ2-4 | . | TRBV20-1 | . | CSARVQGELAKSIQYF | TGCAGTGCTAGAGTTCAGGGGGAACTAGCCAAAAGCATTCAGTACTTC
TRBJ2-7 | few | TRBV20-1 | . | CSARQTVYEQYF | TGCAGTGCTAGACAGACAGTCTACGAGCAGTACTTC
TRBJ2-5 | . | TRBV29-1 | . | CSVEAKRANEQYF | TGCAGCGTTGAAGCCAAGCGGGCGAATGAGCAGTACTTC
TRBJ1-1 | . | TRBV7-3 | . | CASSKMGEATEAFF | TGTGCCAGCAGTAAGATGGGGGAAGCAACTGAAGCTTTCTTT
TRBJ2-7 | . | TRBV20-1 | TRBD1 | CSVEGGQKSSYEQYF | TGCAGTGTTGAAGGGGGACAGAAAAGCTCCTACGAGCAGTACTTC
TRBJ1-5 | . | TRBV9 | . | CASSVDGKSNQPQHF | TGTGCCAGCAGCGTAGACGGGAAGAGCAATCAGCCCCAGCATTTT
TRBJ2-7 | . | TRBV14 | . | CASKISGAEQYF | TGTGCCAGCAAAATCAGTGGGGCCGAGCAGTACTTC
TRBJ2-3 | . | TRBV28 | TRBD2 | CASSSGLAGVTDTRYF | TGTGCCAGCAGCTCTGGACTAGCGGGAGTCACAGATACGCGGTATTTT